This section outlines one TCR beta chain sequence together with its context. Its antigen is not identified. TCRdb reprocessed the 5' RACE reads with MiXCR, giving one entry per CDR3 protein. The sample has more than 75,000 distinct CDR3 sequences; about 12% are singletons. The CDR3 runs 13 residues. Germline loops: CDR1 SQVTM, CDR2 ANQGSEA. V lost 4 bases and J 5 bases, leaving 14 bases between the germline ends. Documented time point: sample taken at primary tumor resection. No cell sorting; template was whole RNA from tumor, lung tissue or PBMC. The sample is drawn from a study of spatial heterogeneity in lung cancer. Study in general: There were consistently more beta-chain sequences detected than alpha-chain sequences. Within raw reads, each unique TCR and UMI combination appeared on average more than ten times.

General study results and limits: Resection saw ubiquitous expanded tumor TCRs appear in blood more than follow-up did.

Here the sequenced sample was PBMCs, taken at surgery. The receptor was isolated from a male donor with early-stage non-small cell lung cancer. The genes are TRBV29-1 and TRBJ1-1; maybe TRBD1 (5 bases). The CDR3 nucleotides read TGCAGCGTTGGATCTGGGGGTGGTACTGAAGCTTTCTTT. It yields the protein CSVGSGGGTEAFF.